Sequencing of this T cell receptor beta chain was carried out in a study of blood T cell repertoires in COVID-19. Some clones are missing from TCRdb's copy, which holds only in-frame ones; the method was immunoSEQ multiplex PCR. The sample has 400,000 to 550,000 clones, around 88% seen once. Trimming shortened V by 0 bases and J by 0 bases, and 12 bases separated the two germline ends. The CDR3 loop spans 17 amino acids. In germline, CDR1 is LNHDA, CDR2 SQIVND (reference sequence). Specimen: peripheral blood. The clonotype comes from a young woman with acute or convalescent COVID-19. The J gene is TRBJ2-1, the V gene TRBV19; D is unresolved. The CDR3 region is CASSIDPPVSSYNEQFF. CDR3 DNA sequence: TGTGCCAGTAGTATAGATCCTCCGGTTAGCTCCTACAATGAGCAGTTCTTC. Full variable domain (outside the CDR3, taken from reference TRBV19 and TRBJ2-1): DGGITQSPKYLFRKEGQNVTLSCEQNLNHDAMYWYRQDPGQGLRLIYYSQIVNDFQKGDIAEGYSVSREKKESFPLTVTSAQKNPTAFYLCASSIDPPVSSYNEQFFGPGTRLTVL.